The 25 T cell receptor beta chains below were found in one sample sequenced in a study of T-cell memory formation after mild COVID-19. TCRdb reanalysed the 5' RACE reads using MiXCR and keeps one entry per CDR3 protein. The data contain 150,000 to 200,000 distinct CDR3 sequences, 10% to 15% of them seen just once; the ten biggest clones take up 2.5% to 3.5%. Sequences were obtained from PBMCs or a T cell subset sorted from them (not recorded which). The receptors here all came from a man younger than 30 who had mild COVID-19 (a few samples of this study predate the infection). Cell type and time point are not known.

This chain joins TRBV12-3 or TRBV12-4 and TRBJ1-5; unclear D gene. The V and J ends lost 3 bases and 4 bases respectively, with 7 bases between them. This CDR3 region has 13 residues. The CDR3 DNA follows: TGTGCCAGCAGTTTCGCTAGGAATCAGCCCCAGCATTTT. It encodes CASSFARNQPQHF.

This clonotype was recorded at least ten times. This rearrangement joins TRBV20-1 to TRBJ2-2, with D possibly matching TRBD2 (6 bases). CDR3 length: 14 residues. CDR1 is DFQATT, CDR2 SNEGSKA, per germline (reference sequence). V was cut by 4 bases and J by 6 bases, with 15 bases left in between. CDR3 DNA: TGCAGTGCTATTGCGACCAGCGGGTCCGGGGAGCTGTTTTTT. This gives the protein CSAIATSGSGELFF.

The chain couples TRBV10-3 to TRBJ2-3; TRBD2 agrees at 10 bases. This CDR3 spans 14 amino acids. Germline CDR1 ENHRY, CDR2 SYGVKD. V shed 7 bases, J shed 2 bases, and the junction held 3 bases outside the gene matches. CDR3 protein: CAIKSGGDTDTQYF. CDR3 nucleotide sequence: TGTGCCATCAAAAGCGGGGGGGACACAGATACGCAGTATTTT.

V is TRBV9 and J is TRBJ1-2; the D is unclear. V lost 7 bases, J lost 2 bases, and 6 bases lay in between. CDR1 and CDR2 from the germline V gene are SGDLS and YYNGEE. There are 11 residues in the CDR3. Written as DNA, the CDR3 is TGTGCCAGCGCTGACAACTATGGCTACACCTTC. This sequence encodes CASADNYGYTF.

This clonotype has at least ten counts. J is TRBJ2-1 and V is TRBV5-1; TRBD1 matches at 8 bases. CDR1 and CDR2 (germline): SGHRS, YFSETQ. V was clipped by 4 bases and J by 6 bases; unmatched bases: 18. The CDR3 consists of 18 residues. The CDR3 DNA is TGCGCCAGCAGCCCTGGGACAGGAGGTACCATTATTGTCAATGAGCAGTTCTTC. Its translation is CASSPGTGGTIIVNEQFF.

This clonotype showed up just a few times. This chain connects TRBV11-3 to TRBJ2-1; 9 nucleotides line up with TRBD1. Germline V gives CDR1 SGHNT, CDR2 YENEEA. V gave up 0 bases and J gave up 15 bases; unmatched junction bases: 3. There are 12 residues in the CDR3. CDR3 in DNA: TGTGCCAGCAGCTTAGAGACAGGGGGACTGTTCTTC. It yields the protein CASSLETGGLFF.

Ten or more counts support this clonotype. The chain couples TRBV7-2 to TRBJ1-4; TRBD1 aligns across 7 bases. Germline trimming cut 5 bases from V and 7 bases from J; bases unmatched to any gene: 7. Germline CDR1 SGHTA, CDR2 FQGNSA. This CDR3 is built from 14 residues. The CDR3 loop reads CASSPTGSGEKLFF. DNA of the CDR3: TGTGCCAGCAGCCCGACAGGGAGTGGTGAAAAACTGTTTTTT.

This clonotype was found a few times. The chain joins TRBV7-2 to TRBJ2-3; D is unclear. Germline CDR1 SGHTA, CDR2 FQGNSA. The CDR3 runs to 14 residues. V shed 3 bases and J shed 3 bases, with 10 bases lying between them. In DNA, the CDR3 is TGTGCCAGCAGCTTCCTAGTCAGTACAGATACGCAGTATTTT. This gives the protein CASSFLVSTDTQYF.

J is TRBJ2-1 and V is TRBV7-3; 8 bases line up with TRBD2. This CDR3 contains 17 residues. With V trimmed by 4 bases and J by 0 bases, 8 bases remained unmatched. Germline CDR1 reads SGHTA; CDR2 reads FQGTGA. The CDR3, as DNA: TGTGCCAGCAGCTATAGCGGGGTCCGTAGCTCCTACAATGAGCAGTTCTTC. Protein sequence: CASSYSGVRSSYNEQFF.

This clonotype came up a few times. CDR3 DNA: TGCGCCAGCAGCCTTCCTCCGGGACAGGGGAACTATGGCTACACCTTC. Its translation is CASSLPPGQGNYGYTF. The V and J genes are TRBV5-1 and TRBJ1-2, with TRBD1 identical over 10 bases. This CDR3 contains 16 residues. Germline V gives CDR1 SGHRS, CDR2 YFSETQ. Trimming cost V 4 bases and J 2 bases; bases outside gene matches: 8.

This clonotype occurred a few times. V gene TRBV5-1 combines with J gene TRBJ2-5; D tentatively reads TRBD1 or TRBD2 (6 bases each). Germline V gives CDR1 SGHRS, CDR2 YFSETQ. V was shortened by 4 bases and J by 5 bases, with 18 bases between the two germline ends. The CDR3 sequence is 15 residues long. The chain's CDR3 is CASSPREGGIETQYF. In nucleotides, the CDR3 is TGCGCCAGCAGCCCTAGGGAAGGGGGGATCGAGACCCAGTACTTC.

The V call is TRBV5-5, the J call TRBJ2-5, with TRBD1 identical over 11 bases. Trimming at V came to 3 bases and at J to 4 bases, leaving 2 bases not matched to a gene. From germline, CDR1 is SGHKS and CDR2 YYEKEE (reference sequence). This CDR3 is 14 amino acids long. The CDR3 sequence: CASSWTGGLETQYF. As DNA, the CDR3 is TGTGCCAGCAGCTGGACAGGGGGCCTAGAGACCCAGTACTTC.

This chain connects TRBV11-2 to TRBJ2-5, with TRBD2 as a possible D gene (6 bases). With 4 bases removed from V and 5 bases from J, the gap between germline ends came to 14 bases. Germline V gene sequence: CDR1 SGHAT, CDR2 FQNNGV. The CDR3 contains 14 residues. The CDR3 DNA reads TGTGCCAGCAGCTGGGGACTCCCCAGGGAGACCCAGTACTTC. Amino acids: CASSWGLPRETQYF.

This chain links TRBV7-2 with TRBJ2-3; 9 nucleotides line up with TRBD2. V lost 1 base, J lost 4 bases, and 9 bases stayed unmatched. Germline V gene lookup returns CDR1 SGHTA and CDR2 FQGNSA. The CDR3 runs 17 residues. The CDR3 DNA reads as TGTGCCAGCAGCTTAGAGGCGGGGGGGCGAGGGTCAGATACGCAGTATTTT. Protein product: CASSLEAGGRGSDTQYF.

This clonotype showed up just a few times. One end of the junction does not line up with germline, which may come from a read error. The rearrangement joins TRBV7-9 to TRBJ1-1, with D tentatively TRBD1 (5 bases). In germline, CDR1 is SEHNR, CDR2 FQNEAQ (reference sequence). The CDR3 extends over 16 amino acids. The CDR3 region is CASSLALQGVKTEAFF. For the CDR3, the DNA is TGTGCCAGCAGCTTAGCCTTACAAGGGGTGAAGACTGAAGCTTTCTTT.

The J gene is TRBJ2-1, the V gene TRBV18, with 8 positions matching TRBD1. Trimming took 6 bases from V and 7 from J; bases not matched to a gene: 11. This CDR3 has 15 amino acids. CDR1 is KGHSH and CDR2 is LQKENI in the germline V gene. Here the CDR3 reads CASSSGQGAWNEQFF. As DNA, the CDR3 is TGTGCCAGCTCTTCTGGGCAGGGGGCCTGGAATGAGCAGTTCTTC.

This clonotype was seen at least ten times. This sequence joins TRBV11-1 and TRBJ2-3; possibly TRBD1 for D (6 bases). CDR3 length equals 13 residues. The ends were cut back, 3 bases at V and 4 bases at J, with 8 bases in the middle. Germline V gene data show CDR1 as SGHAT and CDR2 as FQDESV (reference sequence). This chain's CDR3 is CASSLGQADTQYF. CDR3 in DNA: TGTGCCAGCAGCTTGGGACAAGCAGATACGCAGTATTTT.

This chain joins TRBV7-2 and TRBJ2-1; D uncertain. The V end was cut by 7 bases, the J end by 7 bases, with 2 bases between. The CDR3 has 9 amino acids. Germline CDR1 and CDR2: SGHTA and FQGNSA. CDR3 DNA: TGTGCCAGCAAGAATGAGCAGTTCTTC. Residues: CASKNEQFF.

The J gene is TRBJ1-1, the V gene TRBV4-3, with D unclear. This CDR3 contains 12 residues. CDR1 and CDR2 (germline): LGHNA, YSLEER. V was shortened by 0 bases and J by 9 bases, with 8 bases between the two germline ends. The CDR3: CASSQDRGKAFF. CDR3 DNA: TGCGCCAGCAGCCAAGATAGAGGAAAAGCTTTCTTT.

This clonotype was seen a few times. J is TRBJ1-3 and V is TRBV27; possibly TRBD1 for D (6 bases). Trimming left V 6 bases short and J 2 bases short, with 11 bases between. This CDR3 comprises 14 residues. CDR1 and CDR2 (germline): MNHEY, SMNVEV (reference sequence). CDR3 region: CASRGPGAGNTIYF. The CDR3 DNA reads TGTGCCAGCAGAGGGCCAGGGGCTGGAAACACCATATATTTT.

This clonotype occurred a few times. The CDR3 DNA follows: TGTGCCACCACGGGGGGCATTCTCACAGATACGCAGTATTTT. It specifies CATTGGILTDTQYF. The V and J genes are TRBV15 and TRBJ2-3, with a tentative D call TRBD2 (7 bases). V was shortened by 7 bases and J by 2 bases, with 13 bases between the two germline ends. The CDR3 sequence is 14 residues long. Germline V gene lookup returns CDR1 LNHNV and CDR2 YYDKDF (reference sequence).

This chain links TRBV12-3 or TRBV12-4 with TRBJ2-7; 8 nucleotides agree with TRBD1. V lost 3 bases, J lost 3 bases, and 1 base stayed unmatched. CDR3 length: 13 amino acids. CDR3 nucleotide sequence: TGTGCCAGCAGTTTTGGACAGGGCTACGAGCAGTACGTC. Translating gives CASSFGQGYEQYV.

This clonotype was seen many times. The rearrangement uses TRBV6-6 and TRBJ2-4; D is unclear. Trimming removed 6 bases at V and 0 bases at J, with 9 bases between. The germline gives CDR1 MNHNY, CDR2 SVGAGI (reference sequence). The CDR3 consists of 14 residues. CDR3 sequence reads: CASRDALAKNIQYF. The CDR3 nucleotides are TGTGCCAGCAGGGACGCGCTAGCCAAAAACATTCAGTACTTC.

The sample holds a few counts of this clonotype. This chain connects TRBV7-2 to TRBJ2-2, with TRBD1 matching 7 bases. V dropped 6 bases and J dropped 0; count of bases not matched to a gene: 7. The CDR3 runs to 16 residues. CDR1 and CDR2 (germline): SGHTA, FQGNSA. CDR3: CASRPGQIANTGELFF. The DNA for the CDR3 is TGTGCCAGCAGACCGGGACAGATAGCGAACACCGGGGAGCTGTTTTTT.

This clonotype was observed a few times. CDR3 sequence: CASSLGIKTGGSYNEQFF. DNA of the CDR3: TGTGCCAGCAGCTTAGGCATCAAAACAGGGGGCTCCTACAATGAGCAGTTCTTC. The rearrangement uses TRBV11-2 and TRBJ2-1, with 8 bases matching TRBD1. Losses at the gene ends were 1 base for V and 0 bases for J; bases not matched to a gene: 8. The CDR3 runs to 18 residues. The germline CDR1 and CDR2 sequences are SGHAT and FQNNGV.